This T cell receptor beta chain was profiled in a study of blood T cell repertoires in COVID-19. Study-wide context: Sources were T cells, B-cell-depleted T cells, or PBMCs; the material itself was cDNA or gDNA.

Generated by immunoSEQ multiplex PCR, the TCRdb table keeps only in-frame clones and is missing some. The data hold about 140,000 clones, with 70% to 80% observed a single time. Sequenced input: peripheral blood. This TCR derives from a man aged 60 to 75 with acute or convalescent COVID-19.

The CDR3: CASAVTLRGEAFF. The CDR3 bases are TGTGCCAGCGCGGTCACTCTCCGGGGTGAAGCTTTCTTT. The chain joins TRBV6-5 to TRBJ1-1; D not certain. The CDR3 is made up of 13 amino acids. The V gene lost 8 bases and the J gene lost 7 bases, with 17 bases spanning the gap. Germline V CDR1 and CDR2: MNHEY, SVGAGI.